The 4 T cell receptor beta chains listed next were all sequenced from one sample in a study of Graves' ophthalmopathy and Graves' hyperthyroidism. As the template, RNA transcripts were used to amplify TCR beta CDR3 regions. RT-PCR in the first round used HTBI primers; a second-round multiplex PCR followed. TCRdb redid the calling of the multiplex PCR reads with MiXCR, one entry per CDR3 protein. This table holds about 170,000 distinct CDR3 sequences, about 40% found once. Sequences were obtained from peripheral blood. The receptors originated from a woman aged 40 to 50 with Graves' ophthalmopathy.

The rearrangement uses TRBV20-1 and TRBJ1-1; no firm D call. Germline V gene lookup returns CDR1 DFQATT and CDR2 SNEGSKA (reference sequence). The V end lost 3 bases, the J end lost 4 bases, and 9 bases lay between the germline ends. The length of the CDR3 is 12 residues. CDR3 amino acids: CSASVGSTEAFF. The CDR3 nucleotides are TGCAGTGCTAGCGTTGGTTCCACTGAAGCTTTCTTT.

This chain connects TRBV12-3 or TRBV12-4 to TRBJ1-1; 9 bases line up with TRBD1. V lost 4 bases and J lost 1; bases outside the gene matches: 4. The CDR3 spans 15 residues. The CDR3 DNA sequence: TGTGCCAGCAGTTCGAGACAGGGGGGGAACACTGAAGCTTTCTTT. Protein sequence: CASSSRQGGNTEAFF.

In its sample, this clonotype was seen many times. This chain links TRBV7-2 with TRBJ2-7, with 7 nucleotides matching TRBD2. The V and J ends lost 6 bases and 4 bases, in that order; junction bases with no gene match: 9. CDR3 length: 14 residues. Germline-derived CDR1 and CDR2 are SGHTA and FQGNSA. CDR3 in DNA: TGTGCCAGCAGGATCCTAGCGGCCGGTTACGAGCAGTACTTC. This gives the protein CASRILAAGYEQYF.

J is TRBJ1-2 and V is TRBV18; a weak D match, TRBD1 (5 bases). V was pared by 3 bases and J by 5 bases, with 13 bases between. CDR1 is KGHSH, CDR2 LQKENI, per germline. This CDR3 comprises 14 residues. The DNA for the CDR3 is TGTGCCAGCTCACCCGCCCACAGGAATTATGGCTACACCTTC. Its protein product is CASSPAHRNYGYTF.